These 2 T cell receptor beta chains share one sample of origin, sequenced in a study of radiotherapy plus CTLA-4 blockade in lung cancer. Assay used: immunoSEQ multiplex PCR; TCRdb lists only in-frame clones, some missing. The top ten hold about 8.5% of the sample, which has about 51,000 clones, about 85% seen once. Sequencing used peripheral blood, obtained from a patient treated with radiotherapy plus ipilimumab. The receptors shown here come from a human donor with non-small cell lung cancer who had a complete response to radiotherapy plus ipilimumab.

The chain uses TRBV5-1 and TRBJ2-3; TRBD2 matches at 8 bases. The V gene's germline CDR1 is SGHRS and CDR2 YFSETQ. Trimming at V came to 7 bases and at J to 3 bases, leaving 10 bases not matched to a gene. There are 15 residues in the CDR3. The CDR3 region is CASSGGLAPTDTQYF. The CDR3, as DNA: TGCGCCAGCTCGGGGGGGCTCGCCCCTACAGATACGCAGTATTTT. Variable domain in full (rest from reference TRBV5-1 and TRBJ2-3): KAGVTQTPRYLIKTRGQQVTLSCSPISGHRSVSWYQQTPGQGLQFLFEYFSETQRNKGNFPGRFSGRQFSNSRSEMNVSTLELGDSALYLCASSGGLAPTDTQYFGPGTRLTVL.

The CDR3 loop is CASSERRGRHYEQYF. CDR3 nucleotide sequence: TGTGCCAGCAGTGAAAGGCGAGGGAGACACTACGAGCAGTACTTC. The V and J genes are TRBV6-1 and TRBJ2-5; TRBD2 is a possible D gene (5 bases). The J call may be in error: the DNA end matches TRBJ2-7 better. The germline gives CDR1 MNHNS, CDR2 SASEGT. There are 15 residues in the CDR3.